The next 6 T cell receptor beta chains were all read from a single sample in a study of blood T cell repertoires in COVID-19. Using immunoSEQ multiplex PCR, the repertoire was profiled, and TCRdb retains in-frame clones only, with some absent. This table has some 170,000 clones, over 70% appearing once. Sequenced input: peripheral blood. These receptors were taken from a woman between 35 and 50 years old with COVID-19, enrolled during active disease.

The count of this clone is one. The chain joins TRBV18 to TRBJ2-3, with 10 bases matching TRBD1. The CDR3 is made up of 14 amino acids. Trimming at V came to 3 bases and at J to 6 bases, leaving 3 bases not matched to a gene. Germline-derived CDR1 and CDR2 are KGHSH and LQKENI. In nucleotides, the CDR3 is TGTGCCAGCTCACCGGGACAGGGGCGCGATACGCAGTATTTT. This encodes CASSPGQGRDTQYF.

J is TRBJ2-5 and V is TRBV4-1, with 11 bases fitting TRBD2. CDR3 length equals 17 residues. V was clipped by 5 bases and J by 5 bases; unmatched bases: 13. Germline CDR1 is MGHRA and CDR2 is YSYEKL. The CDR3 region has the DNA TGCGCCAGCAGCAAGCCGCTAGCGGGAGGAGCCCGGGAGACCCAGTACTTC. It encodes CASSKPLAGGARETQYF.

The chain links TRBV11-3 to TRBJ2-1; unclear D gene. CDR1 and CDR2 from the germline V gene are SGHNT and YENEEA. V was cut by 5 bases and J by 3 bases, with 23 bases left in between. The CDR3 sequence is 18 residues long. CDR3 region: CASSPHTWAETDYNEQFF. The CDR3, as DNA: TGTGCCAGCAGCCCCCATACGTGGGCAGAGACGGACTACAATGAGCAGTTCTTC.

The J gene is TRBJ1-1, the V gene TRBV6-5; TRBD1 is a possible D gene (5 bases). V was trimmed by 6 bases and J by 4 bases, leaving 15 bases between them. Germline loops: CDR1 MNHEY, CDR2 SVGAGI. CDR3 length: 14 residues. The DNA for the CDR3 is TGTGCCAGCAGACATAGGGGATCCGCCACTGAAGCTTTCTTT. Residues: CASRHRGSATEAFF.

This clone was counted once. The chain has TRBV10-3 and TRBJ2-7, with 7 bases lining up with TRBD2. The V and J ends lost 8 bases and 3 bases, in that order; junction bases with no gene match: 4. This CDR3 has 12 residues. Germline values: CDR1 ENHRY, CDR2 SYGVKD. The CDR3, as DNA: TGTGCCATCGGCGGGGACTACTACGAGCAGTACTTC. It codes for CAIGGDYYEQYF.

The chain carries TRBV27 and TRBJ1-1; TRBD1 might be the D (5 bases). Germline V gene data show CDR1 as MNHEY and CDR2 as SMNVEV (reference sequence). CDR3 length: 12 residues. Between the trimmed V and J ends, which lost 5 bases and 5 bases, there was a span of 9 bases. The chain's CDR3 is CASSLQGTEAFF. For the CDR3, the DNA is TGTGCCAGCAGTCTCCAGGGTACTGAAGCTTTCTTT.